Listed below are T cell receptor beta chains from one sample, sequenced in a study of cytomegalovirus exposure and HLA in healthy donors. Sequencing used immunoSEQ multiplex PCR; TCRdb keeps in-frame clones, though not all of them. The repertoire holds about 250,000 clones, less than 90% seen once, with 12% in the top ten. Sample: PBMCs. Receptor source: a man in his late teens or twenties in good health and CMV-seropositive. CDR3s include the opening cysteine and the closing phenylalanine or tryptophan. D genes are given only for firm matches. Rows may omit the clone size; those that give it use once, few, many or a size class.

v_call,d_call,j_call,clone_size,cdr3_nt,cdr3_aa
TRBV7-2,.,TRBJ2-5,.,TGTGCCAGCAGCTCAAGCGGGACGGGGGGCTGGGAGACCCAGTACTTC,CASSSSGTGGWETQYF
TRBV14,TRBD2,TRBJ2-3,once,TGTGCCAGCAGCCAAGACGTGCGACTAGCGGGATCGGGCACAGATACGCAGTATTTT,CASSQDVRLAGSGTDTQYF
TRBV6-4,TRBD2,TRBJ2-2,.,TGTGCCAGCAGCCCGACTAGCGGGAGCACCGGGGAGCTGTTTTTT,CASSPTSGSTGELFF
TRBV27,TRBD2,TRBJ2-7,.,TGTGCCAGCAGTTTAAGGGGCGGGAGTACATACGAGCAGTACTTC,CASSLRGGSTYEQYF
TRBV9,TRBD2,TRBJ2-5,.,TGTGCCAGCAGCGGATATAGCGGGATCCGGCAAGAGACCCAGTACTTC,CASSGYSGIRQETQYF
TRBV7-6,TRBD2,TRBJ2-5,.,TGTGCCAGCAGCTCATCAGGACTAGCGGGAGGACGTCGAGAGACCCAGTACTTC,CASSSSGLAGGRRETQYF
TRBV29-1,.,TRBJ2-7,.,TGCAGCGGCTCCGGGACGGATGGTTACGAGCAGTACTTC,CSGSGTDGYEQYF
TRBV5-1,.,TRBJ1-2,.,TGCGCCAGCAGCCGGACAGTCGGGGACTATGGCTACACCTTC,CASSRTVGDYGYTF
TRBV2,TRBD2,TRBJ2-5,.,TGTGCCAGCAGTCGACTAGCTCAGGACCAAGAGACCCAGTACTTC,CASSRLAQDQETQYF
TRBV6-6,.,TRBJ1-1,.,TGTGCCACCAAATATGACACTGAAGCTTTCTTT,CATKYDTEAFF
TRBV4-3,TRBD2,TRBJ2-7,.,TGCGCCAGCAGCCAAAGGGCCAGCGGGGCCGGCGAGCAGTACTTC,CASSQRASGAGEQYF
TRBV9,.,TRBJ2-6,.,TGTGCCAGCAGCGAACGAGGGTCTGGGGCCAACGTCCTGACTTTC,CASSERGSGANVLTF
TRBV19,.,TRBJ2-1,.,TGTGCCAGTAGCGGGCTTCCCTACAATGAGCAGTTCTTC,CASSGLPYNEQFF
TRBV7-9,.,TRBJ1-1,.,TGTGCCAGCAGCTTAGGGGTAAGGACTGAAGCTTTCTTT,CASSLGVRTEAFF
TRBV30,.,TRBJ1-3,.,TGTGCCTGGAGTAAGGGCCCGGGGGGAAACACCATATATTTT,CAWSKGPGGNTIYF
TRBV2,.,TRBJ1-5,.,TGTGCCAGCAGCGTCGGGGGGCGCGGGCCCCAGCATTTT,CASSVGGRGPQHF
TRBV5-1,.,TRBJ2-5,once,TGCGCCAGCACGGGTAGTTTCCAAGAGACCCAGTACTTC,CASTGSFQETQYF
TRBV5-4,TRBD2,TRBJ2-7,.,TGTGCCAGCAGTAAGGGTTTAGCGGGAGTGGGTGGGACCTACGAGCAGTACTTC,CASSKGLAGVGGTYEQYF
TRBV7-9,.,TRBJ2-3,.,TGTGCCAGCCAGGGCCCAAAGACTAGCACAGATACGCAGTATTTT,CASQGPKTSTDTQYF
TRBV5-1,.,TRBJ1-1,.,TGCGCCAGCAGCTTGGGGGACGCTAGCAGAAACACTGAAGCTTTCTTT,CASSLGDASRNTEAFF
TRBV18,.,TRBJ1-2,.,TGTGCCAGCTCACCAAAAGTTTCACCCACTAACTATGGCTACACCTTC,CASSPKVSPTNYGYTF
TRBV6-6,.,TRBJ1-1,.,TGTGCCAGCAGTCACATAAAGGGCGGGACTGAAGCTTTCTTT,CASSHIKGGTEAFF
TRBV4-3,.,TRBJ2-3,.,TGCGCCAGCAGCCAAGAGGAGGGGGTCGCAGATACGCAGTATTTT,CASSQEEGVADTQYF
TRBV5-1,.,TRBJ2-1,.,TGCGCCAGCAGCTTGGTTCGGCAGGGGAATGAGCAGTTCTTC,CASSLVRQGNEQFF
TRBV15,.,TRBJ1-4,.,TGTGCCACCGGACGTCGGGGGGGGGATGAAAAACTGTTTTTT,CATGRRGGDEKLFF
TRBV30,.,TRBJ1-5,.,TGTGCCTGGAGTGAGGGGGGTTGGGGAGATCGTCAGCCCCAGCATTTT,CAWSEGGWGDRQPQHF
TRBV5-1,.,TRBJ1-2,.,TGCGCCAGCAGCTTGGATTACCCAGCGCAGGGAGGCTACACCTTC,CASSLDYPAQGGYTF
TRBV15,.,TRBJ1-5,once,TGTGCCACCCGAAAAACGGGGGTGGGGCAGCCCCAGCATTTT,CATRKTGVGQPQHF
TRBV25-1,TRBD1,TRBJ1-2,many,TGTGCCAGCAGTTGGGGGGGGCAGGGGGCAGGAGGCTACACCTTC,CASSWGGQGAGGYTF
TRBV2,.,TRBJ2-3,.,TGTGCCAGCAGTGTCAGTTACACAGATACGCAGTATTTT,CASSVSYTDTQYF
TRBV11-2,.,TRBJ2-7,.,TGTGCCAGCAGCTCCCTAGGGGTAGGGTCCTACGAGCAGTACTTC,CASSSLGVGSYEQYF
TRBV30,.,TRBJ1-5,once,TGTGCCTGGAGTGTAGACCGAAATCAGCCCCAGCATTTT,CAWSVDRNQPQHF
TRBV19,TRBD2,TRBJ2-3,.,TGTGCCAGTAGTATGGGCCTAGCGGGAGGGCTCGGCACAGATACGCAGTATTTT,CASSMGLAGGLGTDTQYF
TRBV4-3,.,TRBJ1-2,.,TGCGCCAGCAGCCAAGATATGGGGAATTATGGCTACACCTTC,CASSQDMGNYGYTF
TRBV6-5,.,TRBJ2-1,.,TGTGCCAGCAGTTACTCCGGACTTCTCTCCTACAATGAGCAGTTCTTC,CASSYSGLLSYNEQFF
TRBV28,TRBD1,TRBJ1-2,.,TGTGCCAGCCGACAGGGGGCTAAGGGCTACACCTTC,CASRQGAKGYTF
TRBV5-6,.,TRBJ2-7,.,TGTGCCAGCAGCTTGCAGGGATACTCCTACGAGCAGTACTTC,CASSLQGYSYEQYF
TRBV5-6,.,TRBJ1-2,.,TGTGCCAGCACCCCCGGGCAGTCAAACTATGGCTACACCTTC,CASTPGQSNYGYTF
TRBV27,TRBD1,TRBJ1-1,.,TGTGCCAGCAGTTTTTCGGGACAGATAACGAACACTGAAGCTTTCTTT,CASSFSGQITNTEAFF
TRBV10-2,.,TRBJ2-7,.,TGCGCCAGCAGTGAGTCAGGGGGCTACGAGCAGTACTTC,CASSESGGYEQYF